These 24 T cell receptor beta chains came from one sample sequenced in a study of T-cell memory formation after mild COVID-19. TCRdb independently ran MiXCR on the 5' RACE reads; one entry per CDR3 protein. The table has about 360,000 distinct CDR3 sequences, over 13% seen once. Source material: PBMCs or a T cell subset sorted from them (not recorded which). The receptors were gathered from a man younger than 35 who had mild COVID-19 (a few samples of this study predate the infection). Cell type and time point are not known.

This clonotype occurred many times. The chain combines TRBV5-1 with TRBJ1-2; TRBD1 agrees at 7 bases. The CDR3 is 15 amino acids. After removal of 4 bases from V and 4 bases from J, the junction contained 10 bases not matched to a gene. Germline CDR1 SGHRS, CDR2 YFSETQ. CDR3 in amino acids: CASSVTGLKSYGYTF. CDR3 nucleotide sequence: TGCGCCAGCAGCGTGACAGGGTTGAAGAGCTATGGCTACACCTTC.

The chain joins TRBV3-1 to TRBJ2-3, with D perhaps matching TRBD1 or TRBD2 (5 bases each). Germline CDR1 LGHDT, CDR2 YNNKEL (reference sequence). Trimming took 3 bases from V and 6 from J, leaving 16 bases between them. The CDR3 has 15 residues. The CDR3 spells CASSQGVDRDDTQYF. Here the CDR3 DNA reads TGTGCCAGCAGCCAGGGCGTTGATCGGGACGATACGCAGTATTTT.

This clonotype has at least ten counts. The chain recombines TRBV7-2 with TRBJ1-5, with a possible D match to TRBD1 (5 bases). The CDR3 totals 15 residues. Trimming removed 5 bases at V and 1 base at J, with 12 bases between. Germline values: CDR1 SGHTA, CDR2 FQGNSA. In DNA form, the CDR3 reads TGTGCCAGCAGCCCCGGCGGGGCCAGCAATCAGCCCCAGCATTTT. Translating it yields CASSPGGASNQPQHF.

This clonotype came up a few times. CDR3 coding DNA: TGTGCCAGCTCACCGATGGACGAGGCCCCTATTTACGAGCAGTACTTC. This encodes CASSPMDEAPIYEQYF. The chain carries TRBV18 and TRBJ2-7; no clear D. Germline assignment: CDR1 KGHSH and CDR2 LQKENI. This CDR3 has 16 residues. Trimming took 3 bases from V and 4 from J, leaving 19 bases between them.

This clonotype occurred a few times. The V and J genes are TRBV7-9 and TRBJ2-1, with no clear D. The ends were cut back, 5 bases at V and 1 base at J, with 12 bases in the middle. From germline, CDR1 is SEHNR and CDR2 FQNEAQ (reference sequence). The CDR3 sequence is 15 residues long. The CDR3 reads CASSPPGGSYNEQFF. The CDR3 bases are TGTGCCAGCAGCCCCCCCGGTGGGTCCTACAATGAGCAGTTCTTC.

In this sample, this clonotype turned up a few times. The chain carries TRBV6-5 and TRBJ2-5, with 11 bases fitting TRBD2. Germline V gene sequence: CDR1 MNHEY, CDR2 SVGAGI. V shed 0 bases, J shed 13 bases, and the junction held 7 bases outside the gene matches. The CDR3 covers 14 residues. CDR3 amino acids: CASSYSGTSGAVYF. As DNA, the CDR3 is TGTGCCAGCAGTTACTCCGGGACTAGCGGCGCCGTGTACTTC.

The chain combines TRBV15 with TRBJ2-7; 9 bases match TRBD1. Germline CDR1 is LNHNV and CDR2 is YYDKDF (reference sequence). Losses at the gene ends were 0 bases for V and 2 bases for J; bases not matched to a gene: 2. This CDR3 region has 15 residues. CDR3 DNA: TGTGCCACCAGCAGAGACCGGGACAGGGCCTACGAGCAGTACTTC. The encoded protein is CATSRDRDRAYEQYF.

This clonotype has only a few counts. The V call is TRBV21-1, the J call TRBJ2-3; the table calls TRBD1, which could not be checked here. TRBV21-1 is a pseudogene segment. CDR3 size: 17 residues. CDR3 protein: CASSKVTRLPHTDTQYF. Written as DNA, the CDR3 is TGTGCCAGCAGCAAAGTAACACGGCTGCCCCACACAGATACGCAGTATTTT.

The chain carries TRBV30 and TRBJ2-7; no clear D gene. V was clipped by 5 bases and J by 0 bases, with 8 bases between them. There are 12 residues in the CDR3. Germline lookup yields CDR1 GTSNPN and CDR2 SVGIG (reference sequence). The CDR3 region is CAWWANSYEQYF. The CDR3 DNA reads TGTGCCTGGTGGGCCAACTCCTACGAGCAGTACTTC.

The rearrangement links TRBV6-2 or TRBV6-3 to TRBJ2-1; 8 bases match TRBD2. Germline trimming cut 4 bases from V and 9 bases from J; bases unmatched to any gene: 8. The CDR3 is 14 amino acids. In germline, CDR1 is MNHEY, CDR2 SVGEGT. This CDR3 is CASSSLAGGIEQFF. The CDR3, as DNA: TGTGCCAGCAGTTCCCTAGCGGGCGGGATTGAGCAGTTCTTC.

For the CDR3, the DNA is TGCGCCAGCAGCCAAGCATGGAGCAATCAGCCCCAGCATTTT. Translating it yields CASSQAWSNQPQHF. The chain combines TRBV4-3 with TRBJ1-5; D is uncertain. This CDR3 contains 14 residues. Trimming took off 1 base at V and 1 base at J, with 5 bases between the two ends. Germline CDR1 reads LGHNA; CDR2 reads YSLEER.

The V call is TRBV19, the J call TRBJ2-7; weak D call: TRBD1 (6 bases). V dropped 3 bases and J dropped 3 bases, with 12 bases sitting between them. This CDR3 region has 14 residues. Germline V gives CDR1 LNHDA, CDR2 SQIVND (reference sequence). The CDR3 here is CASSMGRGIYEQYF. The CDR3 DNA reads TGTGCCAGTAGTATGGGCAGGGGAATCTACGAGCAGTACTTC.

This clonotype was observed a handful of times. The rearrangement links TRBV3-1 to TRBJ1-2; D gene ambiguous. Germline loops: CDR1 LGHDT, CDR2 YNNKEL (reference sequence). Trimming removed 0 bases at V and 5 bases at J, with 16 bases between. CDR3 length: 16 residues. The CDR3 DNA follows: TGTGCCAGCAGCCAAGATTCGAGGGCACCTCGATATGGCTACACCTTC. Translated: CASSQDSRAPRYGYTF.

The gene calls are TRBV5-1 and TRBJ2-7; a possible D gene is TRBD1 (6 bases). Germline V CDR1 and CDR2: SGHRS, YFSETQ. The CDR3 runs 14 residues. V was shortened by 6 bases and J by 3 bases, with 16 bases between the two germline ends. CDR3 loop: CASTSPGHHYEQYF. The CDR3 coding sequence is TGCGCCAGCACATCTCCGGGACACCACTACGAGCAGTACTTC.

This clonotype was recorded a few times. The rearrangement links TRBV4-1 to TRBJ2-7; the D gene is possibly TRBD2 (5 bases). The length of the CDR3 is 16 residues. The V end lost 2 bases, the J end lost 1 base, and 15 bases lay between the germline ends. Germline V CDR1 and CDR2: MGHRA, YSYEKL. CDR3 nucleotides: TGCGCCAGCAGCCAAAGAGCGGTAGGGTTTTCCTACGAGCAGTACTTC. Its protein product is CASSQRAVGFSYEQYF.

This chain uses TRBV5-1 with TRBJ2-3; a possible D gene is TRBD1 (5 bases). V lost 0 bases to trimming and J lost 1 base, with 6 bases between them. CDR3 length equals 14 residues. CDR1 SGHRS and CDR2 YFSETQ come from the germline V gene. CDR3 nucleotides: TGCGCCAGCAGCTTGGAGACAGGCACAGATACGCAGTATTTT. Translation gives CASSLETGTDTQYF.

This rearrangement joins TRBV6-1 to TRBJ2-7; D unresolved. This CDR3 is built from 15 residues. V dropped 1 base and J dropped 3 bases, with 13 bases sitting between them. From germline, CDR1 is MNHNS and CDR2 SASEGT. CDR3 sequence: CASSEEGSGLYEQYV. The CDR3 DNA reads as TGTGCCAGCAGTGAAGAGGGAAGTGGGCTCTACGAGCAGTACGTC.

This clonotype was seen only a few times. This sequence joins TRBV12-3 or TRBV12-4 and TRBJ1-2; 7 bases are a match to TRBD1. This CDR3 spans 15 amino acids. With V trimmed by 3 bases and J by 2 bases, 6 bases remained unmatched. For the CDR3, the DNA is TGTGCCAGCAGTTTGACAGGGTTAGAAAACTATGGCTACACCTTC. This gives the protein CASSLTGLENYGYTF.

The rearrangement joins TRBV2 to TRBJ2-7; no clear D gene. V dropped 6 bases and J dropped 3 bases, with 12 bases sitting between them. Germline V gene data show CDR1 as SNHLY and CDR2 as FYNNEI. CDR3 length equals 13 residues. The CDR3 region has the DNA TGTGCCAGCAGGGAGAGTAACAGCTACGAGCAGTACGTC. Encoded protein: CASRESNSYEQYV.

This clonotype showed up just a few times. The rearrangement joins TRBV7-9 to TRBJ2-3; D remains unclear. The CDR3 is 13 residues long. Trimming cost V 3 bases and J 2 bases, with 6 bases left between them. The V gene's germline CDR1 is SEHNR and CDR2 FQNEAQ (reference sequence). This chain's CDR3 is CASSFAVTDTQYF. The DNA for the CDR3 is TGTGCCAGCAGCTTTGCTGTCACAGATACGCAGTATTTT. The whole variable domain, filled in from reference TRBV7-9 and TRBJ2-3, reads DTGVSQNPRHKITKRGQNVTFRCDPISEHNRLYWYRQTLGQGPEFLTYFQNEAQLEKSRLLSDRFSAERPKGSFSTLEIQRTEQGDSAMYLCASSFAVTDTQYFGPGTRLTVL.

This clonotype was seen a few times. V usage is TRBV7-8 and J usage is TRBJ2-1, with D possibly TRBD2 on 7 matching bases. The germline V and J ends were trimmed by 1 base and 0 bases, with 19 bases remaining between them. CDR3 length: 19 residues. Germline loops: CDR1 SGHVS, CDR2 FQNEAQ. CDR3 DNA sequence: TGTGCCAGCAGCTTAGTCCAGTCGACGGGGGGCAGCTCCTACAATGAGCAGTTCTTC. Translated, it gives CASSLVQSTGGSSYNEQFF.

The rearrangement uses TRBV6-1 and TRBJ1-1; D not resolved. The V gene's germline CDR1 is MNHNS and CDR2 SASEGT. The length of the CDR3 is 13 residues. The ends were cut back, 6 bases at V and 1 base at J, with 9 bases in the middle. CDR3 in amino acids: CASRNRANTEAFF. The CDR3 nucleotides read TGTGCCAGCAGAAACAGAGCGAACACTGAAGCTTTCTTT.

This clonotype has more than one count but fewer than ten. This rearrangement joins TRBV4-1 to TRBJ1-2; unclear D gene. V gave up 11 bases and J gave up 8 bases, with 15 bases separating them. The CDR3 runs to 11 residues. Germline assignment: CDR1 MGHRA and CDR2 YSYEKL. CDR3 coding DNA: TGCGCCGGCCATGGGCCAGAAGGCTACACCTTC. It is translated as CAGHGPEGYTF.

Only a few counts were recorded for this clonotype. The CDR3 sequence is CATSAGYIEQFF. CDR3 DNA sequence: TGTGCCACCAGTGCAGGGTATATTGAGCAGTTCTTC. The chain uses TRBV24-1 and TRBJ2-1; maybe TRBD1 (5 bases). CDR1 and CDR2 (germline): KGHDR, SFDVKD. The CDR3 has 12 residues. V was shortened by 5 bases and J by 9 bases, with 10 bases between the two germline ends.